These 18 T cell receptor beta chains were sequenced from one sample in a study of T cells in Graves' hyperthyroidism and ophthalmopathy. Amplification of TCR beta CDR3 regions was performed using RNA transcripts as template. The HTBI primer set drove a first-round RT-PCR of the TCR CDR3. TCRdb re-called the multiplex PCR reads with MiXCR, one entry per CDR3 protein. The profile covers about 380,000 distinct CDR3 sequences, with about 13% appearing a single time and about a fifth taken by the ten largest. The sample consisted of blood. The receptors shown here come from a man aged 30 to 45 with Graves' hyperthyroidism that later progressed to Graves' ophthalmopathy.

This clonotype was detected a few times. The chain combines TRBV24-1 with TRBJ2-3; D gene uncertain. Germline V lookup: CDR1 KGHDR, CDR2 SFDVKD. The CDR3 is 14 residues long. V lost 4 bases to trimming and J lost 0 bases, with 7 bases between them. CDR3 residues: CATSEGISTDTQYF. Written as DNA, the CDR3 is TGTGCCACCAGTGAAGGCATTAGCACAGATACGCAGTATTTT.

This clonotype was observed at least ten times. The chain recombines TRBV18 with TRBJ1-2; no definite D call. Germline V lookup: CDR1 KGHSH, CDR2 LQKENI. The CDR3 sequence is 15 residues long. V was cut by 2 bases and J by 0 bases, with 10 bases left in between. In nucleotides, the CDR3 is TGTGCCAGCTCACCAACATTGGGAGCTAACTATGGCTACACCTTC. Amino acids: CASSPTLGANYGYTF.

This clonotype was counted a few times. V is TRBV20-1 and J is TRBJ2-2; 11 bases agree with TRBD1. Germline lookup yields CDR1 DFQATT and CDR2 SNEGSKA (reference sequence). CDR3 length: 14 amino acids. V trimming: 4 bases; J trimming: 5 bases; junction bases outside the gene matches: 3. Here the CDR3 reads CSAKGTGGTGELFF. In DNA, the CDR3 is TGCAGTGCTAAAGGGACAGGGGGGACCGGGGAGCTGTTTTTT.

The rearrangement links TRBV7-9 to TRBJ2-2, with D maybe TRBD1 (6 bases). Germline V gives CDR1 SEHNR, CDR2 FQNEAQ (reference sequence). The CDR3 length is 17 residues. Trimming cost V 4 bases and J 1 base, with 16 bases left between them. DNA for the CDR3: TGTGCCAGCAGCTCAGCTACAGGGTTAGGGAACACCGGGGAGCTGTTTTTT. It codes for CASSSATGLGNTGELFF.

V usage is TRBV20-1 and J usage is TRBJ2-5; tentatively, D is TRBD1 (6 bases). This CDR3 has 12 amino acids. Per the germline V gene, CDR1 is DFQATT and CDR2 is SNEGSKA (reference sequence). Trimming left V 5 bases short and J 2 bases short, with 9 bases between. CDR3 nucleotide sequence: TGCAGTGCTCAGGGGCGACAAGAGACCCAGTACTTC. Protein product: CSAQGRQETQYF.

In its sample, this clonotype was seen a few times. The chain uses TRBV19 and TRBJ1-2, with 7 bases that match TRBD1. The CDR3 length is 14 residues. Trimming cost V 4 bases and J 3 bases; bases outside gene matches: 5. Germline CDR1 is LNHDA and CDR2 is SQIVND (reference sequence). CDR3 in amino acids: CASSRAGGDYGYTF. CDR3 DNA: TGTGCCAGTAGTAGGGCAGGGGGTGACTATGGCTACACCTTC. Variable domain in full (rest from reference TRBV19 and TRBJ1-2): DGGITQSPKYLFRKEGQNVTLSCEQNLNHDAMYWYRQDPGQGLRLIYYSQIVNDFQKGDIAEGYSVSREKKESFPLTVTSAQKNPTAFYLCASSRAGGDYGYTFGSGTRLTVV.

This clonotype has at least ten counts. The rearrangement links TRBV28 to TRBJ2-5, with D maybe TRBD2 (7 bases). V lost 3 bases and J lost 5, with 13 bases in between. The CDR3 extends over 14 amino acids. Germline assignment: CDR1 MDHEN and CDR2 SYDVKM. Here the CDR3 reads CASSFKGGLETQYF. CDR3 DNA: TGTGCCAGCAGTTTTAAGGGGGGGCTTGAGACCCAGTACTTC.

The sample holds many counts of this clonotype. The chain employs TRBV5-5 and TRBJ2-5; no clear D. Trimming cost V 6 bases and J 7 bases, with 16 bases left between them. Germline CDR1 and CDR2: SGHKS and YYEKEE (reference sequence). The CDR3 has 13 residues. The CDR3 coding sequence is TGTGCCAGCACCCTAGGCGGTTTGGGGACCCAGTACTTC. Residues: CASTLGGLGTQYF.

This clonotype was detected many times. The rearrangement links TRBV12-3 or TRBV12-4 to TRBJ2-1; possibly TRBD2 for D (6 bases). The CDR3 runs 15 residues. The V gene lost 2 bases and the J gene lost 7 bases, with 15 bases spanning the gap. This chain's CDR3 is CASSLRHGSGNEQFF. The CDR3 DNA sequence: TGTGCCAGCAGTTTACGACACGGTAGCGGTAATGAGCAGTTCTTC.

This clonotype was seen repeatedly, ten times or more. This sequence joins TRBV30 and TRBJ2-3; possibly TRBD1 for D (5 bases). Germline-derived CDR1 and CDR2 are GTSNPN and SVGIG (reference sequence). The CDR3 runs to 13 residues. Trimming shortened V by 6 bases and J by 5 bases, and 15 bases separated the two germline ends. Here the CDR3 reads CACHGAAQDTQYF. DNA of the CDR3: TGTGCCTGTCATGGGGCAGCGCAAGATACGCAGTATTTT.

The CDR3 reads CASSLALGFTEAFF. The CDR3 nucleotides are TGTGCCAGCAGCTTAGCGCTAGGATTTACTGAAGCTTTCTTT. The J gene is TRBJ1-1, the V gene TRBV7-9, with no clear D. Germline V gene lookup returns CDR1 SEHNR and CDR2 FQNEAQ (reference sequence). V dropped 0 bases and J dropped 5 bases, with 10 bases sitting between them. The CDR3 contains 14 residues.

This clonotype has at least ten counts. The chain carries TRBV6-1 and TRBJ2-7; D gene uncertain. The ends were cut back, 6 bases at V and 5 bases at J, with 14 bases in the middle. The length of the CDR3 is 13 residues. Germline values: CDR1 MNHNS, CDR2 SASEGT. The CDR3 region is CASRSEVINEQYF. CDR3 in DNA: TGTGCCAGCAGATCGGAAGTGATCAACGAGCAGTACTTC.

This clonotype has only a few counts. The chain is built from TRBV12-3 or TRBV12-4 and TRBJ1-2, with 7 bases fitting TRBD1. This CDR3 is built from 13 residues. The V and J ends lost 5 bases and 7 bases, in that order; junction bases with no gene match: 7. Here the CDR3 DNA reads TGTGCCAGCAGTAACACAGGGGTTGGTGGCTACACCTTC. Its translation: CASSNTGVGGYTF.

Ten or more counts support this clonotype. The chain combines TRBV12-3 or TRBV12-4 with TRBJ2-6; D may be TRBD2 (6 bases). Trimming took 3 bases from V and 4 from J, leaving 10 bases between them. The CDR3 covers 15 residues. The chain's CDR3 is CASSFGDWGANVLTF. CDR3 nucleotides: TGTGCCAGCAGTTTTGGGGACTGGGGGGCCAACGTCCTGACTTTC.

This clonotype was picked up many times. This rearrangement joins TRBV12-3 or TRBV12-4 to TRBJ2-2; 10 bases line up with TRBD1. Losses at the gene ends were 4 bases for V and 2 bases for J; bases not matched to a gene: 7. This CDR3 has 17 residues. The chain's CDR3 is CASSSRTGGTNTGELFF. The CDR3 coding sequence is TGTGCCAGCAGTTCCAGGACAGGGGGGACTAACACCGGGGAGCTGTTTTTT.

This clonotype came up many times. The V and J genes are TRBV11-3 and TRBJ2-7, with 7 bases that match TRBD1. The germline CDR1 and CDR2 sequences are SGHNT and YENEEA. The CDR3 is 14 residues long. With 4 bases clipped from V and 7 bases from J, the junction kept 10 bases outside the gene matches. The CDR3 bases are TGTGCCAGCAGCTCACAGGGGACGTTGGGAGAGCAGTACTTC. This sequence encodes CASSSQGTLGEQYF.

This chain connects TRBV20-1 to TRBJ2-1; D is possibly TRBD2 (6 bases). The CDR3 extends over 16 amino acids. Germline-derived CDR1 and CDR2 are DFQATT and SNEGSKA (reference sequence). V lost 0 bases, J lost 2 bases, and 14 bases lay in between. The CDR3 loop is CSARDLGRGPYNEQFF. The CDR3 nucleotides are TGCAGTGCTAGAGATCTCGGGCGGGGTCCCTACAATGAGCAGTTCTTC.

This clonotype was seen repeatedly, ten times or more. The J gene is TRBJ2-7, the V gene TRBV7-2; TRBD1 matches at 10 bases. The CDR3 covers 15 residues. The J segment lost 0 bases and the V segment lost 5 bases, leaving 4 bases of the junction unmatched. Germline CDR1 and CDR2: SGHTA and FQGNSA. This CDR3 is CASSTRQGASYEQYF. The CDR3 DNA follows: TGTGCCAGCAGCACCCGACAGGGGGCCTCCTACGAGCAGTACTTC.